Listed below are T cell receptor beta chains from one sample, sequenced in a study of T cells after yellow fever vaccination. Each CDR3 protein gets one entry after TCRdb re-called the 5' RACE reads with MiXCR. The profile shows roughly 120,000 distinct CDR3 sequences, 6.5% to 8% of them singletons. The sample here was CD4+ T cells sorted from PBMCs, taken around 10 days after the first yellow fever vaccination. The receptors stem from a man aged 18 to 29 who received the YFV17D yellow fever vaccine. Both conserved end residues are part of each CDR3. The order of the fields is V gene, J gene, CDR3 protein.

V gene: TRBV20-1; J gene: TRBJ1-4; CDR3 protein: CSATDPGSTNEKLFF
V gene: TRBV20-1; J gene: TRBJ2-5; CDR3 protein: CSARWGLDVETQYF
V gene: TRBV5-5; J gene: TRBJ1-2; CDR3 protein: CASSLGGEDYGYTF
V gene: TRBV2; J gene: TRBJ2-2; CDR3 protein: CATTRSGTGELFF
V gene: TRBV7-9; J gene: TRBJ2-3; CDR3 protein: CASSFRAATTDTQYF
V gene: TRBV7-2; J gene: TRBJ2-3; CDR3 protein: CASSLEATSIYTQYF
V gene: TRBV7-2; J gene: TRBJ2-5; CDR3 protein: CASSLVMGGQETQYF
V gene: TRBV4-2; J gene: TRBJ1-6; CDR3 protein: CASSQEVGPPLHF
V gene: TRBV12-3/TRBV12-4; J gene: TRBJ2-2; CDR3 protein: CASQNPLLGDTGELFF
V gene: TRBV5-1; J gene: TRBJ2-2; CDR3 protein: CASSLSMVSANTNTGELFF
V gene: TRBV5-4; J gene: TRBJ2-3; CDR3 protein: CASSPPDSPPSTDTQYF
V gene: TRBV11-2; J gene: TRBJ2-1; CDR3 protein: CASSPRAGGYNEQFF
V gene: TRBV7-2; J gene: TRBJ1-3; CDR3 protein: CASSFRGNTIYF
V gene: TRBV3-1; J gene: TRBJ2-1; CDR3 protein: CATQRNGEQFF
V gene: TRBV7-2; J gene: TRBJ1-3; CDR3 protein: CASSPQGAGNTIYF
V gene: TRBV9; J gene: TRBJ2-1; CDR3 protein: CASSVDRQAYNEQFF
V gene: TRBV30; J gene: TRBJ2-3; CDR3 protein: CAWGSTGYSTDTQYF
V gene: TRBV18; J gene: TRBJ1-1; CDR3 protein: CASSPQGEPHTEAFF
V gene: TRBV6-2/TRBV6-3; J gene: TRBJ1-1; CDR3 protein: CASTGTPGTGRTEAFF
V gene: TRBV5-1; J gene: TRBJ2-2; CDR3 protein: CASSLASDPKIRMSGELFF